A single sample gave rise to the 6 T cell receptor beta chains below, sequenced in a study of tumor-infiltrating lymphocytes in primary liver carcinoma. Starting material for RNA and DNA co-extraction consisted of about 20-33 mg of unsorted bulk tissue. A constant-region primer primed TCR beta cDNA synthesis from 400 to 600 ng of total RNA. Researchers made the TCR beta libraries by running three nested multiplex PCR rounds with slightly modified ARM-PCR. TRBV1-TRBV30 forward primers paired with a C-beta reverse primer drove the first two PCR rounds, around 9 cycles each. TCRdb re-derived calls from the multiplex PCR reads in MiXCR, one entry per CDR3 protein. The sample consists of fewer than 75,000 distinct CDR3 sequences, over 60% of them appearing once. The specimen was liver tumor tissue from sampling region 4. This sample's subset: tumor region T4, right-lateral pole. Source of these receptors: a man aged 40-55 years with primary liver carcinoma and hepatitis B virus infection.

As to this clonotype: Possible read error: a much larger clone is one base away. The chain joins TRBV7-9 to TRBJ2-7; no firm D call. The CDR3 is 15 amino acids. V was pared by 4 bases and J by 0 bases, with 13 bases between. Germline CDR1 SEHNR, CDR2 FQNEAQ (reference sequence). The CDR3 loop reads CASSSTKWVSYEQYF. CDR3 in DNA: TGTGCCAGCAGCTCGACAAAGTGGGTCTCCTACGAGCAGTACTTC. Combining the CDR3 with reference TRBV7-9 and TRBJ2-7 gives the whole variable domain DTGVSQNPRHKITKRGQNVTFRCDPISEHNRLYWYRQTLGQGPEFLTYFQNEAQLEKSRLLSDRFSAERPKGSFSTLEIQRTEQGDSAMYLCASSSTKWVSYEQYFGPGTRLTVT.

A remark on this clonotype: Germline is not matched at one junction end, which may reflect a read error. V and J are TRBV6-1 and TRBJ2-1; TRBD2 matches at 9 bases. CDR3 size: 15 residues. Germline V gives CDR1 MNHNS, CDR2 SASEGT. The CDR3 loop is CASSEEAGGHNEQFF. The CDR3 region has the DNA TGTGCCAGCAGCGAAGAAGCGGGAGGACACAATGAGCAGTTCTTC.

Comment on this clonotype: The conserved phenylalanine or tryptophan normally closing the CDR3 is absent here, so this likely arose from a read error. Because the CDR3's place on the DNA is in doubt, the DNA is left out and the CDR3 is given as listed by TCRdb. This sequence joins TRBV11-2 and TRBJ2-1; TRBD2 reflects the table's D call only, with no check against the DNA. The CDR3 length is 15 residues, termini included. Germline V CDR1 and CDR2: SGHAT, FQNNGV. This CDR3 is CASSLSAGVDWESFL.

The V and J genes are TRBV10-3 and TRBJ2-3, with TRBD2 matching 7 bases. Trimming took 6 bases from V and 1 from J; bases not matched to a gene: 10. This CDR3 is 16 amino acids long. CDR1 ENHRY and CDR2 SYGVKD come from the germline V gene. As DNA, the CDR3 is TGTGCCATCAGGCACACAAGCGGGGCCGGCACAGATACGCAGTATTTT. This sequence encodes CAIRHTSGAGTDTQYF.

This clonotype was detected many times. The rearrangement joins TRBV5-1 to TRBJ1-2; 7 bases line up with TRBD1. The CDR3 totals 17 residues. Germline V gene lookup returns CDR1 SGHRS and CDR2 YFSETQ. Trimming took 4 bases from V and 4 from J; bases not matched to a gene: 16. Here the CDR3 reads CASSKDLNRGTVYGYTF. CDR3 nucleotides: TGCGCCAGCAGCAAAGATCTTAACAGGGGCACAGTCTATGGCTACACCTTC.

Concerning this clonotype itself: A clone one base away is much larger, so this may be a read error. The CDR3 reads CSVRGGTGEQYF. CDR3 coding DNA: TGCAGCGTTAGGGGTGGGACTGGCGAGCAGTACTTC. The V gene is TRBV29-1, the J gene TRBJ2-7; tentative D call: TRBD2 (6 bases). Germline V gene sequence: CDR1 SQVTM, CDR2 ANQGSEA. The CDR3 is 12 amino acids. Trimming cost V 5 bases and J 6 bases, with 14 bases left between them.